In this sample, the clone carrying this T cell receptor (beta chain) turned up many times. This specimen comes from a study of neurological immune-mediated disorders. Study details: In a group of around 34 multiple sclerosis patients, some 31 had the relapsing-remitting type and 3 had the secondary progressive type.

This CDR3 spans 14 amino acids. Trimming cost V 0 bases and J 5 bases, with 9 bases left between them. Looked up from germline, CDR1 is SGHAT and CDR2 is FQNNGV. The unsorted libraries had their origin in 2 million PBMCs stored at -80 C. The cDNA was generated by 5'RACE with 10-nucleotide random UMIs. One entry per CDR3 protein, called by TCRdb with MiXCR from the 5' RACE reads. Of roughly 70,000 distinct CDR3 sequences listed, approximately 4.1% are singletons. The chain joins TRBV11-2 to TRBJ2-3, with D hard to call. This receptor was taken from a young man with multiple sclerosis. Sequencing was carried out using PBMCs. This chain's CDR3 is CASSLDLERDTQYF. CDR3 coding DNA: TGTGCCAGCAGCTTAGATCTGGAGAGAGATACGCAGTATTTT.